A selection of T cell receptor beta chains follows, all from one sample in a study of control samples from healthy donors and cancer patients. Clones were read by immunoSEQ multiplex PCR, and TCRdb kept only the in-frame ones, dropping some. This sample has some 120,000 clones, with approximately 94% found just once. The source material was blood. Source of these receptors: a man aged 30 to 45 in good health. The CDR3 runs from the conserved cysteine through the conserved F or W. Each record gives: J gene, V gene, clone size, D gene, CDR3 DNA, CDR3 protein. D genes are given only for firm matches. The size entry is marked missing in some rows and otherwise reads once, few, many or a size class.

>TRBJ2-3|TRBV6-2/TRBV6-3|.|.
TGTGCCAGCAGTTACGGAGGGGGCAAAGATACGCAGTATTTT
CASSYGGGKDTQYF
>TRBJ1-5|TRBV7-2|.|.
TGTGCCAGCAGCTTAGCCCCAACAGCATATAGCAATCAGCCCCAGCATTTT
CASSLAPTAYSNQPQHF
>TRBJ1-1|TRBV27|.|.
TGTGCCAGCAGTTCCGGCTTCATGAACACTGAAGCTTTCTTT
CASSSGFMNTEAFF
>TRBJ1-1|TRBV7-9|.|.
TGTGCCAGCAGCTTAGGACTGTGGGGGGTGGCTGAAGCTTTCTTT
CASSLGLWGVAEAFF
>TRBJ1-1|TRBV5-1|.|.
TGCGCCAGCAGCTTCAGGGGCACTGAAGCTTTCTTT
CASSFRGTEAFF
>TRBJ1-3|TRBV10-3|.|.
TGTGCCATCAGAACTACCGGGACAAGAGGAAACACCATATATTTT
CAIRTTGTRGNTIYF
>TRBJ1-4|TRBV4-3|.|.
TGCGCCAGCAGCCCCGGAGAAATCGGTGAAAAACTGTTTTTT
CASSPGEIGEKLFF
>TRBJ2-6|TRBV6-2/TRBV6-3|few|.
TGTGCCAGCAGTTCGGATTCCTCTGGGGCCAACGTCCTGACTTTC
CASSSDSSGANVLTF
>TRBJ1-5|TRBV4-3|.|.
TGCGCCAGCAGCCAAGGACAGATTAATCAGCCCCAGCATTTT
CASSQGQINQPQHF
>TRBJ1-5|TRBV12-3/TRBV12-4|.|.
TGTGCCAGCAGGTCGGGGAATCAGCCCCAGCATTTT
CASRSGNQPQHF
>TRBJ1-4|TRBV4-1|.|.
TGCGCCAGCAGTCCGGCGCTTGCAACTAATGAAAAACTGTTTTTT
CASSPALATNEKLFF
>TRBJ1-1|TRBV12-3/TRBV12-4|.|.
TGTGCCACAGGCCCGGGGTTGGGCACTGAAGCTTTCTTT
CATGPGLGTEAFF
>TRBJ2-7|TRBV28|.|TRBD1
TGTGCCAGCAGTTTCCTGGGACAGGCCTCCTACGAGCAGTACTTC
CASSFLGQASYEQYF
>TRBJ1-2|TRBV19|.|.
TGTGCCAGTAGTAGGCTGGATCATGGCTACACCTTC
CASSRLDHGYTF
>TRBJ2-3|TRBV10-3|.|.
TGTGCCATCAGGGACACAGATACGCAGTATTTT
CAIRDTDTQYF
>TRBJ1-2|TRBV11-2|.|TRBD1
TGTGCCAGCAGCCGAGACAGGGGGATCGACTATGGCTACACCTTC
CASSRDRGIDYGYTF
>TRBJ1-5|TRBV19|.|.
TGTGCCAGTAGACTACAGGGTTATAGCAATCAGCCCCAGCATTTT
CASRLQGYSNQPQHF
>TRBJ2-1|TRBV19|once|.
TGTGCCAGTAGTATGGCGGGGTACAATGAGCAGTTCTTC
CASSMAGYNEQFF
>TRBJ1-1|TRBV5-1|.|.
TGCGCCAGCAGCTTGGCCCCCAGGACTGAAGCTTTCTTT
CASSLAPRTEAFF
>TRBJ2-7|TRBV18|.|.
TGTGCCAGCTCACCTACGACCGGCTACGAGCAGTACTTC
CASSPTTGYEQYF
>TRBJ1-5|TRBV19|.|TRBD1
TGTGCCAGTAACTACGGACAGGGAGGTCAGCCCCAGCATTTT
CASNYGQGGQPQHF
>TRBJ2-5|TRBV30|.|.
TGTGCCTGGAGTAGGGGGGACAACCCGTACCAAGAGACCCAGTACTTC
CAWSRGDNPYQETQYF
>TRBJ2-1|TRBV3-1/TRBV3-2|.|.
TGTGCCAGCAGCTCCACCGGGCTTTACAATGAGCAGTTCTTC
CASSSTGLYNEQFF
>TRBJ2-7|TRBV9|.|.
TGTGCCAGCAGCGTAGGAGTGCAGGCGACCTACGAGCAGTACTTC
CASSVGVQATYEQYF
>TRBJ1-5|TRBV4-2|.|TRBD1
TGTGCCAGCAGCCAGTCCGGGACAGGGCTCCTCAATCAGCCCCAGCATTTT
CASSQSGTGLLNQPQHF
>TRBJ1-6|TRBV7-3|.|.
TGTGCCAGCAGCTTAACAGGGTACAATAATTCACCCCTCCACTTT
CASSLTGYNNSPLHF
>TRBJ2-3|TRBV24-1|few|TRBD1
TGTGCCACCAGTGAGCCCGGGACAGGGGGTAGGGATACGCAGTATTTT
CATSEPGTGGRDTQYF
>TRBJ2-3|TRBV5-1|.|.
TGCGCCAGCAGCTTCATCCGGGGTCGGGATACGCAGTATTTT
CASSFIRGRDTQYF
>TRBJ1-1|TRBV15|.|.
TGTGCCACCAGCAGAGATAGGGGGGGCTTTGAAGCTTTCTTT
CATSRDRGGFEAFF
>TRBJ1-6|TRBV5-6|.|.
TGTGCCAGCAGCTCCGCCCATGGTTCACCCCTCCACTTT
CASSSAHGSPLHF
>TRBJ1-1|TRBV4-1|once|.
TGCGCCAGCAGCCAAAGGGGGACTGAAGCTTTCTTT
CASSQRGTEAFF
>TRBJ1-5|TRBV24-1|.|.
TGTGCCACCAGTCTAGGTGGGAGCAATCAGCCCCAGCATTTT
CATSLGGSNQPQHF
>TRBJ2-3|TRBV6-5|.|TRBD2
TGTGCCAGCAGTTGGGACGGGGGGGCCCCAGATACGCAGTATTTT
CASSWDGGAPDTQYF
>TRBJ2-3|TRBV5-6|.|.
TGTGCCAGCAGCGAGGGGAGAGTGGCAGATACGCAGTATTTT
CASSEGRVADTQYF
>TRBJ2-2|TRBV14|.|.
TGTGCCAGCAGCCAATCCCCGGGGACCGGGGAGCTGTTTTTT
CASSQSPGTGELFF
>TRBJ1-2|TRBV6-6|.|.
TGTGCCAGCAGTTCGTCTTATGGCTACACCTTC
CASSSSYGYTF
>TRBJ1-3|TRBV29-1|.|TRBD1
TGCAGCGCCAAATTCCAGGGGGGCTACTCTGGAAACACCATATATTTT
CSAKFQGGYSGNTIYF
>TRBJ2-2|TRBV2|.|.
TGTGCCAGCACCCCCCTACGAGGGAACACCGGGGAGCTGTTTTTT
CASTPLRGNTGELFF
>TRBJ2-7|TRBV27|.|.
TGTGCCAGCAGTTCAGGGGTATCCTACGAGCAGTACTTC
CASSSGVSYEQYF